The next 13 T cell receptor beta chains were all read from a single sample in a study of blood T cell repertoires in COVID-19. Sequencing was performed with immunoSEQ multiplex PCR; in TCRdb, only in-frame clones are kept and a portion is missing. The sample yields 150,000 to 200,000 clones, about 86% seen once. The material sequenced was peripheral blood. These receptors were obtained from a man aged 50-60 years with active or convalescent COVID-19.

CDR3 bases: TGTGCCACTCGACAGGGGGAAGGCACCGGGGAGCTGTTTTTT. It yields the protein CATRQGEGTGELFF. The rearrangement uses TRBV2 and TRBJ2-2; TRBD1 matches at 9 bases. The length of the CDR3 is 14 residues. Germline assignment: CDR1 SNHLY and CDR2 FYNNEI. The V gene end was trimmed by 10 bases and the J gene end by 4 bases; junction bases not matched to a gene: 7.

CDR3 nucleotide sequence: TGTGCCAGCAGTTTAGAGGGCCGTGGTGGCTACACCTTC. Its protein is CASSLEGRGGYTF. The rearrangement joins TRBV28 to TRBJ1-2; D is unresolved. The germline V and J ends were trimmed by 2 bases and 7 bases, with 11 bases remaining between them. The CDR3 has 13 residues. The germline CDR1 and CDR2 sequences are MDHEN and SYDVKM.

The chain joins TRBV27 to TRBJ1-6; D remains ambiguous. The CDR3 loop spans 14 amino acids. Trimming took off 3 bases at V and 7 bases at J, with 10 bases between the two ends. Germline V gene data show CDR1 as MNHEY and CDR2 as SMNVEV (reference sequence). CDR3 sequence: CASSLEGFNSPLHF. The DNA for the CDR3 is TGTGCCAGCAGTTTGGAGGGTTTCAATTCACCCCTCCACTTT.

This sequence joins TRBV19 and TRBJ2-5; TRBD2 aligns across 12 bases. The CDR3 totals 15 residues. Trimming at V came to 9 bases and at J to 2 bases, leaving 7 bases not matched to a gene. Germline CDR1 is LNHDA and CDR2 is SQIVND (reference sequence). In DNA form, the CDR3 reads TGTGCCAGCAGACTAGCGGGGGCAACACAAGAGACCCAGTACTTC. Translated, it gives CASRLAGATQETQYF. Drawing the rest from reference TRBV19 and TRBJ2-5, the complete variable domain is DGGITQSPKYLFRKEGQNVTLSCEQNLNHDAMYWYRQDPGQGLRLIYYSQIVNDFQKGDIAEGYSVSREKKESFPLTVTSAQKNPTAFYLCASRLAGATQETQYFGPGTRLLVL.

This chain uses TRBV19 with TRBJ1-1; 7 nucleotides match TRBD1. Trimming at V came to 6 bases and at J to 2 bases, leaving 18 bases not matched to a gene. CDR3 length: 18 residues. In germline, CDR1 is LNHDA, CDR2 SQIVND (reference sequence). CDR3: CASRHRLGRGFGNTEAFF. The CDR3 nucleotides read TGTGCCAGTAGACATCGTCTCGGCAGGGGGTTCGGCAACACTGAAGCTTTCTTT.

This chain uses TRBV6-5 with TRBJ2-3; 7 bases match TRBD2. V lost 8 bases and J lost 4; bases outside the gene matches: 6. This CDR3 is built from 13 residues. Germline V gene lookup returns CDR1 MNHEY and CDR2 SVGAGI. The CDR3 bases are TGTGCCAGCTCCAAACGGGGGGCAGATACGCAGTATTTT. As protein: CASSKRGADTQYF.

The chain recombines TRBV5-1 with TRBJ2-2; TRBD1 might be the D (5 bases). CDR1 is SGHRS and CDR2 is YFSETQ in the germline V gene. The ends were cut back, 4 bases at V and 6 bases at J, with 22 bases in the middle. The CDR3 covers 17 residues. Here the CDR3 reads CASSGQTSGARAGELFF. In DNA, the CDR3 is TGCGCCAGCAGCGGACAAACATCGGGTGCCCGTGCCGGGGAGCTGTTTTTT.

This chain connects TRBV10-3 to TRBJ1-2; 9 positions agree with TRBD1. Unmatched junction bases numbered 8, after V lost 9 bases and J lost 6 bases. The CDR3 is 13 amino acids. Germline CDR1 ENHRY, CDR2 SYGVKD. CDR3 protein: CAMGTGIENGYTF. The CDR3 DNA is TGTGCCATGGGGACAGGGATAGAAAATGGCTACACCTTC.

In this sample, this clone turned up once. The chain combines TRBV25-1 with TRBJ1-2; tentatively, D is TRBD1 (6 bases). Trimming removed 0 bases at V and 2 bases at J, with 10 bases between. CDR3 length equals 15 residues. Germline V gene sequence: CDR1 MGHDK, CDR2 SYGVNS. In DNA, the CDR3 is TGTGCCAGCAGTGAATACCCAGGGGCCAACTATGGCTACACCTTC. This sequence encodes CASSEYPGANYGYTF.

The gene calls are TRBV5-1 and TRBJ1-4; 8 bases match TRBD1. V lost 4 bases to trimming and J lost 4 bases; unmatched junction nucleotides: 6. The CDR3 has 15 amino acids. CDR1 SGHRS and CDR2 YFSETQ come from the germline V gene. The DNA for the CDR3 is TGCGCCAGCAGCCAAGGACAGGGCGGTAATGAAAAACTGTTTTTT. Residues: CASSQGQGGNEKLFF. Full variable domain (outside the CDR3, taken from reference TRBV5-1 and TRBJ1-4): KAGVTQTPRYLIKTRGQQVTLSCSPISGHRSVSWYQQTPGQGLQFLFEYFSETQRNKGNFPGRFSGRQFSNSRSEMNVSTLELGDSALYLCASSQGQGGNEKLFFGSGTQLSVL.

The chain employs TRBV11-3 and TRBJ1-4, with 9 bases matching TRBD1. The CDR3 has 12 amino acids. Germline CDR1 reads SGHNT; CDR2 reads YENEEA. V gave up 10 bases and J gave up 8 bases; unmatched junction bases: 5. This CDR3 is CANRTGEEKLFF. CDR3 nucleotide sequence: TGTGCCAACCGGACAGGGGAGGAAAAACTGTTTTTT.

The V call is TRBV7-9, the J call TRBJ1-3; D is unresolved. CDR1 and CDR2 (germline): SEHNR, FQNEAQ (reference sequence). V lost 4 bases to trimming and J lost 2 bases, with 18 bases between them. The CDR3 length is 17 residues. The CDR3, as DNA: TGTGCCAGCAGCTCGCCGGCGGGATTCCTCCCTGGAAACACCATATATTTT. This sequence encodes CASSSPAGFLPGNTIYF.

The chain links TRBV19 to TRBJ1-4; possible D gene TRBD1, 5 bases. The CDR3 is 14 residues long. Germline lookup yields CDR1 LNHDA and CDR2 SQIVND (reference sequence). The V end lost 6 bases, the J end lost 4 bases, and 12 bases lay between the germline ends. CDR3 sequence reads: CASRRTSGNEKLFF. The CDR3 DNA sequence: TGTGCCAGTAGGCGGACAAGTGGTAATGAAAAACTGTTTTTT.